Only a few counts were recorded for the clone carrying this T cell receptor beta chain. Antigen unknown. The protocol was immunoSEQ multiplex PCR, while the TCRdb copy is restricted to in-frame clones and leaves out a portion. This sample has 30,000 to 35,000 clones, with 85% to 95% found just once. These data originate in a study of T cells in localized non-small cell lung cancer. Findings and caveats of the study: For the top 100 tumor clones, a median about 62 also appeared in adjacent lung. Only one tumor region went through sequencing, so heterogeneity may still be there. There was an association of higher blood T cell density with longer overall survival. Adjacent uninvolved lung had the highest clonality, suggesting focused antigen responses.

V was trimmed by 5 bases and J by 6 bases, leaving 24 bases between them. There are 17 residues in the CDR3. Germline CDR1 reads SGHTA; CDR2 reads FQGNSA. The genes are TRBV7-2 and TRBJ2-3; unclear D gene. Source: peripheral blood mononuclear cells, taken before any cancer treatment. The source of this sequence is a female donor older than 55 with stage II lung adenocarcinoma. The CDR3 is CASSQASLRASGDTQYF. The CDR3 bases are TGTGCCAGCAGCCAGGCCAGCCTTCGGGCATCAGGTGATACGCAGTATTTT.